The T cell receptor (beta chain) described here comes from a study of CD8+ T cells in alopecia areata. The study, taken as a whole, reports: Among patients, TCR sharing was less clear than in mice, a difference possibly due in part to HLA diversity in the patient population.

This clone was counted ten times or more. Its antigen is currently unknown. Here the gene names and germline are mouse. The read gets to within 4 residues of the CDR3 end, and the germline J gene fills in the rest. Isolated RNA was reverse transcribed into cDNA used as the sequencing template. Produced via immunoSEQ multiplex PCR; TCRdb's table is partial and in-frame only. This table holds 4,500 to 7,000 clones with no singletons; the top ten claim 20% to 30%. The length of the CDR3 is 16 residues. CDR1 NSQYPW and CDR2 LRSPGD come from the germline V gene (reference sequence). Trimming shortened V by 0 bases and J by 0 bases, and 10 bases separated the two germline ends. The time point is: mouse skin 6 weeks after grafting, around onset of hair loss.

V usage is TRBV1 and J usage is TRBJ2-3; D is possibly TRBD1 (5 bases). The sample here was skin, taken at week 6. The source of this sequence is a C3H/HeJ mouse with alopecia areata. Mice of this strain are of MHC haplotype H2-k. The part of the CDR3 DNA that was read is TGCACCTGCAGTGCAGATTCAGGGCCTAGTGCAGAA. This gives the protein CTCSADSGPSAE. The complete CDR3 reads CTCSADSGPSAETLYF.